Presented here are 22 T cell receptor beta chains from one specimen sequenced in a study of blood T cell repertoires in COVID-19. The protocol was immunoSEQ multiplex PCR, while the TCRdb copy is restricted to in-frame clones and leaves out a portion. The sample yields about 220,000 clones, 80% to 90% seen once. Input material: PBMCs or T cells enriched from blood (not recorded which). The receptors were gathered from a woman between 45 and 60 years old who had been exposed to COVID-19.

The J gene is TRBJ1-2, the V gene TRBV12-3 or TRBV12-4; D unclear. V dropped 3 bases and J dropped 5 bases, with 7 bases sitting between them. The CDR3 has 12 amino acids. CDR3 sequence (DNA): TGTGCCAGCAGTTTTGGAGGGTATGGCTACACCTTC. It yields the protein CASSFGGYGYTF.

This clone occurred once. Its ends do not fully match the called genes, so a read error is possible. The CDR3 DNA reads as TGTGCCTTCCAGCGGGGGGGGAACACCAGGGAGCTGTTTTTT. This translates into CAFQRGGNTRELFF. The chain is built from TRBV30 and TRBJ2-2; 10 bases align to TRBD2. This CDR3 has 14 amino acids. Per germline, CDR1 GTSNPN and CDR2 SVGIG (reference sequence).

The gene calls are TRBV7-9 and TRBJ1-3; 8 positions match TRBD1. CDR1 and CDR2 (germline): SEHNR, FQNEAQ (reference sequence). The ends lost 3 bases at V and 7 bases at J; junction bases unmatched: 11. CDR3 size: 16 residues. The CDR3 loop is CASSFSGGILGNTIYF. The CDR3 DNA reads as TGTGCCAGCAGCTTCTCAGGGGGCATACTGGGTAACACCATATATTTT.

The rearrangement uses TRBV24-1 and TRBJ2-7, with D possibly being TRBD2 (5 bases). Germline CDR1 reads KGHDR; CDR2 reads SFDVKD. Trimming removed 2 bases at V and 0 bases at J, with 10 bases between. This CDR3 has 15 residues. As DNA, the CDR3 is TGTGCCACCAGTGATTCGGGGAGTCTCTCCTACGAGCAGTACTTC. Residues: CATSDSGSLSYEQYF.

V gene TRBV5-6 combines with J gene TRBJ1-2; no firm D call. This CDR3 is 14 amino acids long. Germline assignment: CDR1 SGHDT and CDR2 YYEEEE. V was clipped by 0 bases and J by 8 bases, with 14 bases between them. This CDR3 is CASSLAPEMRGYTF. The DNA for the CDR3 is TGTGCCAGCAGCTTGGCTCCAGAGATGAGGGGCTACACCTTC.

The chain employs TRBV5-3 and TRBJ2-1, with D maybe TRBD2 (7 bases). TRBV5-3 is reported as an ORF; its role is uncertain. This CDR3 is built from 17 residues. Trimming left V 6 bases short and J 1 base short, with 20 bases between. CDR3 in amino acids: CARTTGRGPTSYNEQFF. As DNA, the CDR3 is TGTGCCAGAACAACCGGGCGGGGGCCAACATCCTACAATGAGCAGTTCTTC.

Written as DNA, the CDR3 is TGTGCCAGCAGCTTGGCCGGCCATGGGCTACCCCTGAACACTGAAGCTTTCTTT. Its protein product is CASSLAGHGLPLNTEAFF. V is TRBV5-6 and J is TRBJ1-1; D is unclear. Per the germline V gene, CDR1 is SGHDT and CDR2 is YYEEEE. V shed 0 bases and J shed 0 bases, with 18 bases lying between them. The CDR3 runs to 18 residues. The whole variable domain, filled in from reference TRBV5-6 and TRBJ1-1, reads DAGVTQSPTHLIKTRGQQVTLRCSPKSGHDTVSWYQQALGQGPQFIFQYYEEEERQRGNFPDRFSGHQFPNYSSELNVNALLLGDSALYLCASSLAGHGLPLNTEAFFGQGTRLTVV.

This chain uses TRBV6-6 with TRBJ1-3; possibly TRBD1 for D (6 bases). The CDR3 runs to 18 residues. V was trimmed by 5 bases and J by 0 bases, leaving 20 bases between them. Germline-derived CDR1 and CDR2 are MNHNY and SVGAGI (reference sequence). CDR3 residues: CASSQTPGHLVSGNTIYF. Here the CDR3 DNA reads TGTGCCAGCAGTCAAACACCGGGACACCTCGTCTCTGGAAACACCATATATTTT.

The chain employs TRBV13 and TRBJ2-7; tentative D call: TRBD2 (5 bases). CDR3 size: 14 residues. Germline V gene sequence: CDR1 PRHDT, CDR2 FYEKMQ (reference sequence). V was cut by 6 bases and J by 3 bases, with 15 bases left in between. CDR3 in amino acids: CASSSRVHLYEQYF. CDR3 DNA: TGTGCCAGCAGTTCGAGGGTGCATCTCTACGAGCAGTACTTC.

The genes are TRBV10-1 and TRBJ1-2; maybe TRBD1 (5 bases). This CDR3 has 13 amino acids. CDR1 WNHNN and CDR2 SYGVQD come from the germline V gene (reference sequence). Trimming took 6 bases from V and 9 from J, leaving 17 bases between them. The CDR3 DNA follows: TGCGCCAGCAGCCCCGGGCAGGGTGGGAGCTACACCTTC. It translates to CASSPGQGGSYTF.

This clone was detected a few times. This chain links TRBV5-1 with TRBJ1-1, with 7 nucleotides matching TRBD1. J gave up 4 bases and V 4 bases, and 7 bases lay outside the gene matches. Germline CDR1 is SGHRS and CDR2 is YFSETQ. The CDR3 extends over 14 amino acids. DNA of the CDR3: TGCGCCAGCAGCCCGTCAGGGGGAGCCACTGAAGCTTTCTTT. Translation: CASSPSGGATEAFF.

This sequence joins TRBV27 and TRBJ1-3, with 7 bases identical to TRBD1. The CDR3 loop spans 14 amino acids. Germline V lookup: CDR1 MNHEY, CDR2 SMNVEV (reference sequence). V was clipped by 5 bases and J by 2 bases; unmatched bases: 3. CDR3 in amino acids: CASSAGTAGNTIYF. The CDR3 DNA is TGTGCCAGCAGTGCCGGGACAGCTGGAAACACCATATATTTT.

The J gene is TRBJ2-7, the V gene TRBV6-2 or TRBV6-3, with D perhaps TRBD1 (6 bases). The CDR3 totals 12 residues. Germline assignment: CDR1 MNHEY and CDR2 SVGEGT. The V gene lost 5 bases and the J gene lost 2 bases, with 7 bases spanning the gap. For the CDR3, the DNA is TGTGCCAGCAGTGGACAGACCTACGAGCAGTACTTC. It translates to CASSGQTYEQYF.

This sequence joins TRBV5-4 and TRBJ1-2; unclear D gene. V lost 0 bases and J lost 2, with 11 bases in between. Per the germline V gene, CDR1 is SGHNT and CDR2 is YYREEE (reference sequence). The CDR3 is made up of 15 amino acids. CDR3 residues: CASSLGSTVNYGYTF. DNA for the CDR3: TGTGCCAGCAGCTTGGGCTCCACTGTGAACTATGGCTACACCTTC.

The V call is TRBV2, the J call TRBJ1-4; 8 bases map to TRBD1. The CDR3 contains 15 residues. The V gene end was trimmed by 2 bases and the J gene end by 7 bases; junction bases not matched to a gene: 6. CDR1 is SNHLY and CDR2 is FYNNEI in the germline V gene. CDR3 DNA sequence: TGTGCCAGCAGTGAATTTGGCAGGGGGCTTGAAAAACTGTTTTTT. Protein: CASSEFGRGLEKLFF.

The chain recombines TRBV10-3 with TRBJ2-2, with D perhaps matching TRBD1 (5 bases). Trimming removed 4 bases from V and 1 base from J, with 10 bases in between. CDR1 and CDR2 from the germline V gene are ENHRY and SYGVKD. The CDR3 runs to 15 residues. CDR3 loop: CAISAWQGNTGELFF. CDR3 coding DNA: TGTGCCATCAGTGCGTGGCAGGGGAACACCGGGGAGCTGTTTTTT.

V gene TRBV5-6 combines with J gene TRBJ2-5; TRBD1 agrees at 7 bases. CDR1 SGHDT and CDR2 YYEEEE come from the germline V gene. V was pared by 2 bases and J by 2 bases, with 6 bases of the junction left unmatched. The CDR3 contains 15 residues. The CDR3 nucleotides are TGTGCCAGCAGCTTAAGGGGGCTTAGGCAAGAGACCCAGTACTTC. Protein: CASSLRGLRQETQYF.

J is TRBJ1-5 and V is TRBV27; unclear D gene. The CDR3 extends over 14 amino acids. CDR1 and CDR2 from the germline V gene are MNHEY and SMNVEV (reference sequence). Trimming left V 5 bases short and J 5 bases short, with 13 bases between. DNA for the CDR3: TGTGCCAGCAGTCCACAAGGGCGGGATCAGCCCCAGCATTTT. This codes for CASSPQGRDQPQHF.

The chain uses TRBV6-1 and TRBJ2-7; TRBD1 agrees at 11 bases. After removal of 3 bases from V and 6 bases from J, the junction contained 7 bases not matched to a gene. CDR3 length equals 15 residues. Germline lookup yields CDR1 MNHNS and CDR2 SASEGT. This CDR3 reads CASSDSGTGGSEQYF. The CDR3 DNA is TGTGCCAGCAGTGATTCTGGGACAGGGGGGTCCGAGCAGTACTTC.

V usage is TRBV27 and J usage is TRBJ2-6, with 10 bases lining up with TRBD1. CDR3 length: 17 residues. Unmatched junction bases numbered 7, after V lost 4 bases and J lost 4 bases. Germline lookup yields CDR1 MNHEY and CDR2 SMNVEV (reference sequence). The chain's CDR3 is CASSSPGQGFGANVLTF. As DNA, the CDR3 is TGTGCCAGCAGTTCCCCGGGACAGGGGTTCGGGGCCAACGTCCTGACTTTC.

This rearrangement joins TRBV29-1 to TRBJ2-7; a weak D match, TRBD1 (6 bases). This CDR3 contains 16 residues. Germline CDR1 and CDR2: SQVTM and ANQGSEA. V lost 6 bases and J 4 bases, leaving 25 bases between the germline ends. This chain's CDR3 is CSVRGLGDKGQYEQYF. CDR3 DNA sequence: TGCAGCGTCCGTGGGTTAGGGGACAAAGGTCAGTACGAGCAGTACTTC.

The chain is built from TRBV19 and TRBJ1-5; TRBD1 aligns across 10 bases. Per germline, CDR1 LNHDA and CDR2 SQIVND (reference sequence). J gave up 2 bases and V 4 bases, and 5 bases lay outside the gene matches. CDR3 length: 16 amino acids. CDR3 residues: CASSTGQGTGNQPQHF. The CDR3 nucleotides are TGTGCCAGTAGTACGGGACAGGGGACAGGCAATCAGCCCCAGCATTTT.